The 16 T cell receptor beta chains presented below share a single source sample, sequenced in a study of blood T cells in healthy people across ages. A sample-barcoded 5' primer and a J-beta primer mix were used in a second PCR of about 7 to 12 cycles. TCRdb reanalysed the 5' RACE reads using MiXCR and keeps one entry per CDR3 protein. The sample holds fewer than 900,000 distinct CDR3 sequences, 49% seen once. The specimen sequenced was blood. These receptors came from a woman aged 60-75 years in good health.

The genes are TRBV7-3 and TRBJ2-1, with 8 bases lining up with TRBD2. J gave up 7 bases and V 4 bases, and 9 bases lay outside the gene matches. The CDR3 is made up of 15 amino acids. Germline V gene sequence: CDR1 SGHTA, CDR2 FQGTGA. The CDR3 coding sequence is TGTGCCAGCAGCTCCTCAGCGGGAGAGTGGAATGAGCAGTTCTTC. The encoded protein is CASSSSAGEWNEQFF.

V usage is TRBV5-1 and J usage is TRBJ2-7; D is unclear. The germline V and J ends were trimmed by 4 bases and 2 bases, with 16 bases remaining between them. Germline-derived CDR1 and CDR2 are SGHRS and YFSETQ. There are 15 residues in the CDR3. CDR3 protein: CASSGSPGKTYEQYF. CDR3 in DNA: TGCGCCAGCAGCGGAAGCCCTGGGAAGACCTACGAGCAGTACTTC.

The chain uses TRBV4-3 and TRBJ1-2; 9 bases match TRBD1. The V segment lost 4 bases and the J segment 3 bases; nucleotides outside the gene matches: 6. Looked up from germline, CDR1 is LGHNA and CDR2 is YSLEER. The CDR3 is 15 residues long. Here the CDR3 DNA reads TGCGCCAGCAGCCGGATAACAGGGGGCGACTATGGCTACACCTTC. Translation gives CASSRITGGDYGYTF.

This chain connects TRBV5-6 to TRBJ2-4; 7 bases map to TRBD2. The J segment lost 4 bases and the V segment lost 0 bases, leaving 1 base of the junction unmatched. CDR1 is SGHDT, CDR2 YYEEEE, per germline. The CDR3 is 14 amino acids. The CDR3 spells CASSLDGGKNIQYF. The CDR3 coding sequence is TGTGCCAGCAGCTTGGACGGGGGGAAAAACATTCAGTACTTC.

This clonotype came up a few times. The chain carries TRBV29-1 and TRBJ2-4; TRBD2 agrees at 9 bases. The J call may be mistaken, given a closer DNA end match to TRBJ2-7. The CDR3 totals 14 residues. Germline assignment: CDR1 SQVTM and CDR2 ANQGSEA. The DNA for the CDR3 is TGCAGCGTTGCGCTAGCGGGGAACGCCTACGAGCAGTACTTC. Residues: CSVALAGNAYEQYF.

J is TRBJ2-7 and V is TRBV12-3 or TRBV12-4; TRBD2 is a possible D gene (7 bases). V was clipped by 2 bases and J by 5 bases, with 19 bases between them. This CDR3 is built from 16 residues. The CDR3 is CASSLREGQGKNEQYF. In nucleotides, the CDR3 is TGTGCCAGCAGTTTAAGGGAGGGGCAGGGGAAAAACGAGCAGTACTTC.

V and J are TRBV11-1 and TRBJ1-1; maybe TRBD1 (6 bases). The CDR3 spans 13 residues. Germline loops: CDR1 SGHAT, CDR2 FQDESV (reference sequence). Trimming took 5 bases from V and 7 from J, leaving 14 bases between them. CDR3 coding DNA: TGTGCCAGCAGCGACGAACAGGGATATGAAGCTTTCTTT. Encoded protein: CASSDEQGYEAFF.

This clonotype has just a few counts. The CDR3 sequence: CASSLGPGPYGYTF. The CDR3 nucleotides read TGTGCCAGCAGCTTAGGGCCGGGACCCTATGGCTACACCTTC. The chain links TRBV7-2 to TRBJ1-2; a weak D match, TRBD1 (5 bases). Germline CDR1 SGHTA, CDR2 FQGNSA. Trimming removed 1 base from V and 4 bases from J, with 10 bases in between. The CDR3 extends over 14 amino acids.

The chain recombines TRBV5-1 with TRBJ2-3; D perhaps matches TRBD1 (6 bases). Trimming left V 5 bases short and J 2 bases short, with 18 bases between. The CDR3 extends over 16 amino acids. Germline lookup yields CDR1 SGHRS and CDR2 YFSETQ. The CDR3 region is CASSRGSAKNTDTQYF. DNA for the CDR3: TGCGCCAGCAGTAGGGGGTCAGCTAAAAACACAGATACGCAGTATTTT.

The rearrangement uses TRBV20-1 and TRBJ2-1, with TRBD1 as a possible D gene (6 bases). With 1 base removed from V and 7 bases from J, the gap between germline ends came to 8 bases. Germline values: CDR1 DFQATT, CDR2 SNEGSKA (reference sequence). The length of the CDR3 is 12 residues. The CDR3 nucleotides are TGCAGTGCTAGAGGTAGGGGGAATGAGCAGTTCTTC. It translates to CSARGRGNEQFF.

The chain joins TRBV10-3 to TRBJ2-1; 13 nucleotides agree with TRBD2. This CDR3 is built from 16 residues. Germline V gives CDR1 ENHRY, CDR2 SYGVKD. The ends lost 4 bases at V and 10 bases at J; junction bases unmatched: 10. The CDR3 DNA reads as TGTGCCATCAGTGGATCCGGGACTAGCGGGATGCAGGAGCAGTTCTTC. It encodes CAISGSGTSGMQEQFF.

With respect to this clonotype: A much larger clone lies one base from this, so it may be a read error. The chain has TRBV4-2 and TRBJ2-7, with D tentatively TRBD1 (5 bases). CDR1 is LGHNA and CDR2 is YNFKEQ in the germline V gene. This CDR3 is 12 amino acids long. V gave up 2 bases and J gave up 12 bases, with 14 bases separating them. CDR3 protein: CASSQHKDMRYF. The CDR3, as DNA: TGTGCCAGCAGCCAACATAAGGACATGCGGTACTTC.

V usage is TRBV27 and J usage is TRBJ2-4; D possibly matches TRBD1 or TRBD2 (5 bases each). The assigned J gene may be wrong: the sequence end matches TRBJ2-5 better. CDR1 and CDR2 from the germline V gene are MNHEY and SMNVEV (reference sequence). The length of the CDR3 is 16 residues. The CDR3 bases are TGTGCCAGCAGTTTAGTACCTGCAGGGAGAACGGAGACCCAGTACTTC. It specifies CASSLVPAGRTETQYF.

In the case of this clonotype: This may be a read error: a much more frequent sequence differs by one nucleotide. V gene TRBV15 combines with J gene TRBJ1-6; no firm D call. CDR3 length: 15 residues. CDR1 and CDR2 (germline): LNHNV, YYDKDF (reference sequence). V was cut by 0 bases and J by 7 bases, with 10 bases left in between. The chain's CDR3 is CATSREFGPNSPLHF. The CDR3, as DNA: TGTGCCACCAGCAGAGAGTTCGGACCGAATTCACCCCTCCACTTT.

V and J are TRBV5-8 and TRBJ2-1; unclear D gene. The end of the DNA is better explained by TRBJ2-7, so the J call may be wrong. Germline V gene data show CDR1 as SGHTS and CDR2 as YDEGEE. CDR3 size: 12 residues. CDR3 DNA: TGTGCCAGCGAGAGCTCCTACAATGAGCAGTACTTC. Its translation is CASESSYNEQYF.

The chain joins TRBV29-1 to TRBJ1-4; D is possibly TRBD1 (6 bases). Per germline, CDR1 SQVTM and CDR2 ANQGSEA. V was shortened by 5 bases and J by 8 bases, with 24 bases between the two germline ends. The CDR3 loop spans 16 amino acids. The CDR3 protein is CSVQGTSGPEKEKLFF. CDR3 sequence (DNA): TGCAGCGTTCAAGGGACATCAGGGCCCGAGAAGGAAAAACTGTTTTTT.